The rows below give T cell receptor beta chains drawn from one sample of a study of shared T cell receptors in the human thymus. Measured with immunoSEQ multiplex PCR; TCRdb has only the in-frame clones, and not every one. The table includes some 700,000 clones, 80% to 90% detected once. This sample also appeared in a second study, on human thymus T cells.

The sample consisted of thymocytes. All receptors come from a girl under two years old with a congenital heart defect. Each CDR3 is given with its conserved first and last residue. The D gene is left open where the match is weak. Clone sizes are given selectively: once, few, many, or a class where the clone is expanded.

abundance	j_gene	d_gene	v_gene	CDR3nt	CDR3aa
-	TRBJ1-2	-	TRBV5-1	TGCGCCAGCGGGGGCAGGGAGCGGTCGTATGGCTACACCTTC	CASGGRERSYGYTF
-	TRBJ1-2	TRBD1	TRBV2	TGTGCCAGCAGTGAAAGGGGACAGGGGGATGGCTACACCTTC	CASSERGQGDGYTF
few	TRBJ2-3	TRBD2	TRBV7-3	TGTGCCAGCAGCTACGAATATAGACTAGCGGGGGGGCCGAATACGCAGTATTTT	CASSYEYRLAGGPNTQYF
-	TRBJ2-3	-	TRBV2	TGTGCCAGCATTCCCACTCGGGAGGGGGCTACGCAGTATTTT	CASIPTREGATQYF
-	TRBJ1-5	-	TRBV2	TGTGCCAGCAGCGGACGCGGGTCGGGCAATCAGCCCCAGCATTTT	CASSGRGSGNQPQHF
-	TRBJ2-7	-	TRBV28	TGTGCCAGCACCGCAGGGGCCCGAGATGGGTACGAGCAGTACTTC	CASTAGARDGYEQYF
-	TRBJ2-2	-	TRBV19	TGTGCCAGTAGTATACACCGGAATTGGGGAGACTTCGGGAACGGGGAGCTGTTTTTT	CASSIHRNWGDFGNGELFF
-	TRBJ1-6	-	TRBV5-1	TGCGCCAGCAGCCCTCGGGGGGAACATAAGCCCTATCTCCACGGGCCCCTCCACTTT	CASSPRGEHKPYLHGPLHF
few	TRBJ1-6	-	TRBV28	TGTGCCAGCAGCCCCCCGGGGGGGTCCTATAATTCACCCCTCCACTTT	CASSPPGGSYNSPLHF
-	TRBJ1-1	TRBD1	TRBV18	TGTGCCAGCTCGCATACTCCCGGGACAGGGCGGCCTGAAGCTTTCTTT	CASSHTPGTGRPEAFF
-	TRBJ2-5	-	TRBV7-9	TGTGCCAGCAGCTTAGGTTGGGGCTTAGGAGAGACCCAGTACTTC	CASSLGWGLGETQYF
few	TRBJ2-2	-	TRBV7-6	TGTGCCAGCAGCTGCTCAGGGGGAGGAACCGGGGAGCTGTTTTTT	CASSCSGGGTGELFF
-	TRBJ2-1	-	TRBV28	TGTGCCAGCAGTTTCGGGGGTCGGGGGGCGTGGAATGAGCAGTTCTTC	CASSFGGRGAWNEQFF
-	TRBJ2-3	TRBD2	TRBV10-1	TGCGCCAGCAGTGAGGTCTCTTGGCTAGCGGGGACCCTGATGAAGGGTACGCAGTATTTT	CASSEVSWLAGTLMKGTQYF
-	TRBJ2-5	-	TRBV7-9	TGTGCCAGCAGCTTTGGAGGGTCGGCTTCGCCGTTCCAAGAGACCCAGTACTTC	CASSFGGSASPFQETQYF
-	TRBJ2-5	TRBD1	TRBV12-5	TGTGCTAGTGGTTTGGGGGCCGTAGACAGGGTAGAGACCCAGTACTTC	CASGLGAVDRVETQYF
-	TRBJ1-5	-	TRBV9	TGTGCCAGCAGCAGAGGAGGACAGCATAGCAATCAGCCCCAGCATTTT	CASSRGGQHSNQPQHF
-	TRBJ1-2	-	TRBV5-6	TGTGCCAGCAGCTCGGGACTAGGGTTCTATGGCTACACCTTC	CASSSGLGFYGYTF
-	TRBJ2-1	TRBD1	TRBV7-2	TGTGCCAGCAGCTCGAACCCGGGACAGGGCGACAATGAGCAGTTCTTC	CASSSNPGQGDNEQFF
-	TRBJ2-3	-	TRBV19	TGTGCCAGTGCGCCAGGGCAGGGTGGAACAGATACGCAGTATTTT	CASAPGQGGTDTQYF
-	TRBJ2-1	TRBD1	TRBV6-5	TGTGCCAGCAGTTCCCTAGGGCAGGGGGCCTACAATGAGCAGTTCTTC	CASSSLGQGAYNEQFF
-	TRBJ1-1	-	TRBV4-1	TGCGCCAGCAGCCAAGATTGGAGGGACGGCTCCAATATGAACACTGAAGCTTTCTTT	CASSQDWRDGSNMNTEAFF
-	TRBJ1-1	TRBD1	TRBV12-5	TGTGCTAGTGGTGGACAGGGGTTGAGTGAAGCTTTCTTT	CASGGQGLSEAFF
-	TRBJ1-1	-	TRBV6-6	TGTGCCAGCAGTAGCGTTCGAGTCACTGAAGCTTTCTTT	CASSSVRVTEAFF
-	TRBJ1-1	-	TRBV28	TGTGCCAGCAGTTTACTAGGACGGGAGAACACTGAAGCTTTCTTT	CASSLLGRENTEAFF
-	TRBJ2-2	TRBD2	TRBV7-9	TGTGCCACTCCCCCAGCGGGGGGACCCACCGGGGAGCTGTTTTTT	CATPPAGGPTGELFF
-	TRBJ2-1	TRBD2	TRBV7-3	TGTGCCAGCAGCTTAAGGGAACCGGGACTAGCTGACAATGAGCAGTTCTTC	CASSLREPGLADNEQFF
-	TRBJ1-6	-	TRBV2	TGTGCCAGACAGGATGTGTTTTTCAATTCACCCCTCCACTTT	CARQDVFFNSPLHF
-	TRBJ2-7	-	TRBV11-2	TGTGCCAGCAGCTTAGTTCATTACAGGCCCGAGGTCTACGAGCAGTACTTC	CASSLVHYRPEVYEQYF
-	TRBJ1-4	-	TRBV5-1	TGCGCCAGCAGCATGGCGACAGTAGAAGATGAAAAACTGTTTTTT	CASSMATVEDEKLFF
-	TRBJ2-7	-	TRBV20-1	TGCAGTGCAGGAGGCGAGCAGTACTTC	CSAGGEQYF
-	TRBJ1-2	TRBD1	TRBV19	TGTGCCAGTAGTATGGGACAGCGACACACCTTC	CASSMGQRHTF
-	TRBJ1-6	TRBD1	TRBV7-8	TGTGCCAGCAGCTTGGGTTTAACAGGGGGCTACTCACCCCTCCACTTT	CASSLGLTGGYSPLHF
-	TRBJ1-2	-	TRBV7-2	TGTGCCAGCAGCTTCGCCCAAGCCTGGGGCAGGCCTGTCTCTATTGGCTACACCTTC	CASSFAQAWGRPVSIGYTF
-	TRBJ1-5	TRBD1	TRBV28	TGTGCCAGCAGCGCAGGGGGGAGTAGCAATCAGCCCCAGCATTTT	CASSAGGSSNQPQHF
few	TRBJ2-7	-	TRBV5-1	TGCGCCAGCAGCTTGGTGGTCGGACAGTTCTACGAGCAGTACTTC	CASSLVVGQFYEQYF
once	TRBJ1-2	-	TRBV29-1	TGCAGCGTTGCGACAGCCTCCGGCTACACCTTC	CSVATASGYTF
once	TRBJ1-2	-	TRBV5-5	TGTGCCATCTCTGGGGAGGGTAGTTGGCGCTACACCTTC	CAISGEGSWRYTF
-	TRBJ2-1	TRBD1	TRBV7-6	TGTGCCAGCAGCCCCGGACAGGGCGAAAGGAATGAGCAGTTCTTC	CASSPGQGERNEQFF
-	TRBJ2-2	TRBD1	TRBV2	TGTGCCAGAGAAACCGGGACAGGGAACACCGGGGAGCTGTTTTTT	CARETGTGNTGELFF
few	TRBJ1-3	-	TRBV5-1	TGCGCCAGCAGATTTGGTTGGAGCTCTGGAAACACCATATATTTT	CASRFGWSSGNTIYF
few	TRBJ1-2	-	TRBV6-6	TGTGCCAGCAGCTCAGGGGATTATGGCTACACCTTC	CASSSGDYGYTF
-	TRBJ1-1	-	TRBV7-8	TGTGCCAGCAGCTTAGTCGGCAGGGTGGCTGAAGCTTTCTTT	CASSLVGRVAEAFF
-	TRBJ2-1	TRBD1	TRBV6-5	TGTGCCAGCAGACTTACAGGGGGCTCCTACAATGAGCAGTTCTTC	CASRLTGGSYNEQFF
-	TRBJ1-3	-	TRBV14	TGTGCCAGCAGCCAGGGAAGGGGGTTGGGAAAAAGCTCTGGAAACACCATATATTTT	CASSQGRGLGKSSGNTIYF
-	TRBJ2-3	TRBD1	TRBV5-6	TGTGCCAGCAGCCCCCGGGACAGGGGGCTTAGGTCAGATACGCAGTATTTT	CASSPRDRGLRSDTQYF
-	TRBJ1-3	-	TRBV28	TGTGCCAGCACTCAACCCACGAGCGAGCACCGAAACACCATATATTTT	CASTQPTSEHRNTIYF
-	TRBJ2-7	TRBD1	TRBV29-1	TGCAGCGTTGATGGACAGGACAAGGGCGTCCAGGGGCCGTACTTC	CSVDGQDKGVQGPYF
-	TRBJ1-2	-	TRBV5-1	TGCGCCAGCAGCTTGGGGCCTACAGGGTCGGATGATGGCTACACCTTC	CASSLGPTGSDDGYTF
-	TRBJ2-7	TRBD2	TRBV7-2	TGTGCCAGCAGCTTAGGGGGACTAGCGGGGGCCTACGAGCAGTACTTC	CASSLGGLAGAYEQYF
-	TRBJ1-2	TRBD1	TRBV20-1	TGCAGTGCTGGAGGGGGCCAACCCTTC	CSAGGGQPF
-	TRBJ1-1	-	TRBV6-1	TGTGCCAGCAGTGTAGGGATGGTAGCGTTCTTT	CASSVGMVAFF
-	TRBJ1-1	-	TRBV7-9	TGTGCCAGCAGCGAGGGCATCTTAAACACTGAAGCTTTCTTT	CASSEGILNTEAFF
few	TRBJ1-1	-	TRBV29-1	TGCAGCGTCCAGCTCGGGAAGCGGGGGAGGAGCACTGAAGCTTTCTTT	CSVQLGKRGRSTEAFF
-	TRBJ2-1	-	TRBV15	TGTGCCACCAGCACTAAAATCCCCCAGGGGTTCAATGAGCAGTTCTTC	CATSTKIPQGFNEQFF
-	TRBJ2-1	TRBD1	TRBV6-1	TGTGCCAGCACTGGACAGGGGCTAATCGATGCGCAGTTCTTC	CASTGQGLIDAQFF
-	TRBJ1-2	-	TRBV7-2	TGTGCCAGCAGCTTATTTTCTGGGGGGAGAGCCTATGGCTACACCTTC	CASSLFSGGRAYGYTF
few	TRBJ1-1	-	TRBV7-3	TGTGCCAGCAGCTTAGGCGGGGAGGGCACTGAAGCTTTCTTT	CASSLGGEGTEAFF
-	TRBJ2-7	-	TRBV15	TGTGCCACCAGCAGAGCGTCGCCGCCAGGGGACCACGAGCAGTACTTC	CATSRASPPGDHEQYF